Listed below are T cell receptor beta chains from one sample, sequenced in a study of T cell responses to AZD1222 COVID-19 vaccine. Sequencing used immunoSEQ multiplex PCR; TCRdb keeps in-frame clones, though not all of them. The repertoire includes approximately 220,000 clones, around 93% of them detected once, and over 0.95% sits in the top ten. Sample: peripheral blood, taken on day 0 of MenACWY control vaccination. The source of these receptors is an adult in good health. Each CDR3 is given with its conserved first and last residue. The D gene is left open where the match is weak. The size of a clone is reported for some rows only, either as once, few or many, or as a class for expanded clones.

clone size: NA
V gene: TRBV9
J gene: TRBJ2-3
D gene: NA
CDR3 DNA: TGTGCCAGCAGCGTAGGGGGAGGACAATACACAGATACGCAGTATTTT
CDR3 protein: CASSVGGGQYTDTQYF

clone size: NA
V gene: TRBV12-3/TRBV12-4
J gene: TRBJ2-7
D gene: TRBD1
CDR3 DNA: TGTGCCAGCAGTCCCGGACAGGGCTACGAGCAGTACTTC
CDR3 protein: CASSPGQGYEQYF

clone size: NA
V gene: TRBV28
J gene: TRBJ2-7
D gene: TRBD2
CDR3 DNA: TGTGCCAGCAGTTTCCCGGGAGGCAACGCGTACGAGCAGTACTTC
CDR3 protein: CASSFPGGNAYEQYF

clone size: once
V gene: TRBV7-9
J gene: TRBJ1-5
D gene: NA
CDR3 DNA: TGTGCCAGCAGCTTATCAGAGGGGTATAGCAATCAGCCCCAGCATTTT
CDR3 protein: CASSLSEGYSNQPQHF

clone size: NA
V gene: TRBV7-2
J gene: TRBJ1-6
D gene: NA
CDR3 DNA: TGTGCCAGCAGCTCCGTTAGAGGGCAGGGTTCACCCCTCCACTTT
CDR3 protein: CASSSVRGQGSPLHF

clone size: NA
V gene: TRBV4-1
J gene: TRBJ1-3
D gene: NA
CDR3 DNA: TGCGCCAGCAGCCAAGATCGTGGGGGAGCTGGTGGAAACACCATATATTTT
CDR3 protein: CASSQDRGGAGGNTIYF

clone size: NA
V gene: TRBV5-1
J gene: TRBJ2-5
D gene: NA
CDR3 DNA: TGCGCCAGCAGCTTGGAAGGGTTAGGGGAGACCCAGTACTTC
CDR3 protein: CASSLEGLGETQYF

clone size: NA
V gene: TRBV5-1
J gene: TRBJ1-1
D gene: NA
CDR3 DNA: TGCGCCAGCAGCTCATTCGGGGAATTGACTGAAGCTTTCTTT
CDR3 protein: CASSSFGELTEAFF

clone size: NA
V gene: TRBV28
J gene: TRBJ2-7
D gene: NA
CDR3 DNA: TGTGCCAGCAGTCCACACCGGACGTCCCACGAGCAGTACTTC
CDR3 protein: CASSPHRTSHEQYF

clone size: NA
V gene: TRBV15
J gene: TRBJ1-2
D gene: TRBD1
CDR3 DNA: TGTGCCACCAGCAGAGAACAGGGGAACTATGGCTACACCTTC
CDR3 protein: CATSREQGNYGYTF

clone size: once
V gene: TRBV5-4
J gene: TRBJ2-2
D gene: NA
CDR3 DNA: TGTGCCAGCAGCTTGGGGACCTCCCACACCGGGGAGCTGTTTTTT
CDR3 protein: CASSLGTSHTGELFF

clone size: NA
V gene: TRBV14
J gene: TRBJ1-6
D gene: TRBD1
CDR3 DNA: TGTGCCAGCAGCCAATTAACAGGGGTGTATAATTCACCCCTCCACTTT
CDR3 protein: CASSQLTGVYNSPLHF

clone size: NA
V gene: TRBV15
J gene: TRBJ2-1
D gene: NA
CDR3 DNA: TGTGCCACCAGCTTGTCAAGGAATTACAATGAGCAGTTCTTC
CDR3 protein: CATSLSRNYNEQFF

clone size: NA
V gene: TRBV5-1
J gene: TRBJ1-1
D gene: NA
CDR3 DNA: TGCGCCAGCAGCTTACAGGGTGAAGCTTTCTTT
CDR3 protein: CASSLQGEAFF

clone size: NA
V gene: TRBV6-5
J gene: TRBJ2-1
D gene: TRBD2
CDR3 DNA: TGTGCCAGCGGTCCTAGCGGGGGGGATGAGCAGTTCTTC
CDR3 protein: CASGPSGGDEQFF

clone size: NA
V gene: TRBV6-1
J gene: TRBJ1-2
D gene: NA
CDR3 DNA: TGTGCCAGCAGTGATGGGCAGGCTAACTTCTATGGCTACACCTTC
CDR3 protein: CASSDGQANFYGYTF

clone size: NA
V gene: TRBV5-8
J gene: TRBJ1-4
D gene: TRBD1
CDR3 DNA: TGTGCCAGCAGCGGGACAGGGAGGGAAGAAAAACTGTTTTTT
CDR3 protein: CASSGTGREEKLFF

clone size: few
V gene: TRBV5-1
J gene: TRBJ1-4
D gene: NA
CDR3 DNA: TGCGCCAGCAGCTTGCTTGCAACTAATGAAAAACTGTTTTTT
CDR3 protein: CASSLLATNEKLFF

clone size: NA
V gene: TRBV4-3
J gene: TRBJ1-2
D gene: NA
CDR3 DNA: TGCGCCAGCAGCCAAGAGTCTGGGGGCTCCGGCTACACCTTC
CDR3 protein: CASSQESGGSGYTF

clone size: NA
V gene: TRBV7-8
J gene: TRBJ1-2
D gene: NA
CDR3 DNA: TGTGCCAGCAGCTTCGGTTGGGGCTACACCTTC
CDR3 protein: CASSFGWGYTF

clone size: once
V gene: TRBV5-6
J gene: TRBJ1-3
D gene: TRBD1
CDR3 DNA: TGTGCCAGCAGCTCGATCGGGAGCTGGACAGGGACTGGAAACACCATATATTTT
CDR3 protein: CASSSIGSWTGTGNTIYF

clone size: NA
V gene: TRBV19
J gene: TRBJ2-3
D gene: TRBD1
CDR3 DNA: TGTGCCAGTAACAGGGGGCTAGGGACAGATACGCAGTATTTT
CDR3 protein: CASNRGLGTDTQYF

clone size: NA
V gene: TRBV4-3
J gene: TRBJ2-1
D gene: NA
CDR3 DNA: TGCGCCAGCAGCCAAGATGTTTTGCAGGGGAACACAAATGAGCAGTTCTTC
CDR3 protein: CASSQDVLQGNTNEQFF

clone size: once
V gene: TRBV28
J gene: TRBJ1-3
D gene: NA
CDR3 DNA: TGTGCCAGCACCTACTCCAGCTCTGGAAACACCATATATTTT
CDR3 protein: CASTYSSSGNTIYF

clone size: few
V gene: TRBV4-1
J gene: TRBJ2-7
D gene: NA
CDR3 DNA: TGCGCCAGCAGCCAAGGCGAGCACAGCTCCTACGAGCAGTACTTC
CDR3 protein: CASSQGEHSSYEQYF

clone size: once
V gene: TRBV27
J gene: TRBJ2-1
D gene: TRBD1
CDR3 DNA: TGTGCCAGCAGTCCCGACAGGGTTGATGAGCAGTTCTTC
CDR3 protein: CASSPDRVDEQFF

clone size: NA
V gene: TRBV25-1
J gene: TRBJ2-5
D gene: NA
CDR3 DNA: TGTGCCAGCAGCCGGACCCACCAACCCCAAGAGACCCAGTACTTC
CDR3 protein: CASSRTHQPQETQYF

clone size: NA
V gene: TRBV6-1
J gene: TRBJ2-1
D gene: TRBD2
CDR3 DNA: TGTGCCAGCAGTGTACGGGCCGGGCTAGCGGGGGGGAATGAGCAGTTCTTC
CDR3 protein: CASSVRAGLAGGNEQFF

clone size: NA
V gene: TRBV10-3
J gene: TRBJ1-1
D gene: TRBD1
CDR3 DNA: TGTGCCATCAGCCTCGGACAGGGGATGAACACTGAAGCTTTCTTT
CDR3 protein: CAISLGQGMNTEAFF

clone size: NA
V gene: TRBV5-5
J gene: TRBJ1-6
D gene: NA
CDR3 DNA: TGTGCCAGCAGCTTGGACCCCTGGTCCTATAATTCACCCCTCCACTTT
CDR3 protein: CASSLDPWSYNSPLHF

clone size: NA
V gene: TRBV5-5
J gene: TRBJ2-6
D gene: TRBD1
CDR3 DNA: TGTGCCAGCAGCCCACGGACAGGGGGCAACTCTGGGGCCAACGTCCTGACTTTC
CDR3 protein: CASSPRTGGNSGANVLTF

clone size: NA
V gene: TRBV13
J gene: TRBJ1-1
D gene: NA
CDR3 DNA: TGTGCCAGCAGCTGGGGGGGGGCTGGGACTGAAGCTTTCTTT
CDR3 protein: CASSWGGAGTEAFF

clone size: NA
V gene: TRBV6-5
J gene: TRBJ1-2
D gene: NA
CDR3 DNA: TGTGCCAGCAGTCCCTACAGCACCCTGGGTGGCTACACCTTC
CDR3 protein: CASSPYSTLGGYTF

clone size: NA
V gene: TRBV28
J gene: TRBJ2-1
D gene: NA
CDR3 DNA: TGTGCCAGCAGGCCGGCAGGGAGACCCTACAATGAGCAGTTCTTC
CDR3 protein: CASRPAGRPYNEQFF

clone size: NA
V gene: TRBV18
J gene: TRBJ1-1
D gene: NA
CDR3 DNA: TGTGCCAGCTCACCATCCCTTCGGGGGGCAGGGGAAGCTTTCTTT
CDR3 protein: CASSPSLRGAGEAFF

clone size: NA
V gene: TRBV7-8
J gene: TRBJ1-4
D gene: NA
CDR3 DNA: TGTGCCAGCAGCCGAGGTGGCCTCCGGGGTGAAAAACTGTTTTTT
CDR3 protein: CASSRGGLRGEKLFF

clone size: NA
V gene: TRBV21-1
J gene: TRBJ2-1
D gene: NA
CDR3 DNA: TGTGCCAGCAGCAAAGGGCAGCGGGGTGATGAGCAGTTCTTC
CDR3 protein: CASSKGQRGDEQFF

clone size: NA
V gene: TRBV7-2
J gene: TRBJ1-6
D gene: NA
CDR3 DNA: TGTGCCAGCAGCCCCGGGCAAGCTGGTTCACCCCTCCACTTT
CDR3 protein: CASSPGQAGSPLHF

clone size: NA
V gene: TRBV7-2
J gene: TRBJ1-1
D gene: NA
CDR3 DNA: TGTGCCAGCAGCGACTACAGGAACACTGAAGCTTTCTTT
CDR3 protein: CASSDYRNTEAFF

clone size: NA
V gene: TRBV3-1/TRBV3-2
J gene: TRBJ1-4
D gene: NA
CDR3 DNA: TGTGCCAGCAGCCAAGGGCAGTCCTATGAAAAACTGTTTTTT
CDR3 protein: CASSQGQSYEKLFF

clone size: NA
V gene: TRBV19
J gene: TRBJ1-5
D gene: TRBD1
CDR3 DNA: TGTGCCAGTAGTATCCTCCGCAGGGGGGTTTATAGCAATCAGCCCCAGCATTTT
CDR3 protein: CASSILRRGVYSNQPQHF

clone size: few
V gene: TRBV7-2
J gene: TRBJ1-4
D gene: NA
CDR3 DNA: TGTGCCAGCAGCTTACAGGGACCTATTGCAACTAATGAAAAACTGTTTTTT
CDR3 protein: CASSLQGPIATNEKLFF

clone size: NA
V gene: TRBV7-8
J gene: TRBJ2-7
D gene: NA
CDR3 DNA: TGTGCCAGCAGCTTAGCCGTCGGGGGCGCGGTTTCATACGAGCAGTACTTC
CDR3 protein: CASSLAVGGAVSYEQYF